Below, 14 T cell receptor beta chains from the same sample are listed, as sequenced in a study of T cells in lung cancer brain metastases. Assay used: immunoSEQ multiplex PCR; TCRdb lists only in-frame clones, some missing. The sample consists of a few hundred clones, around 93% of them appearing once. Material: tumor tissue from a brain metastasis. All receptors come from a woman in her fifties or sixties with non-small cell lung cancer that had spread to the brain.

With respect to this clone: The same CDR3 can be traced to other DNA sequences in this sample. The J gene is TRBJ1-1, the V gene TRBV5-6, with 9 positions matching TRBD1. CDR3 size: 16 residues. With 4 bases clipped from V and 0 bases from J, the junction kept 7 bases outside the gene matches. Germline V CDR1 and CDR2: SGHDT, YYEEEE. The CDR3 reads CASSVGQGAMNTEAFF. The DNA for the CDR3 is TGTGCCAGCAGCGTGGGACAGGGAGCCATGAACACTGAAGCTTTCTTT.

The chain links TRBV7-2 to TRBJ2-1, with 9 bases matching TRBD1. V lost 4 bases to trimming and J lost 4 bases; unmatched junction nucleotides: 5. Germline assignment: CDR1 SGHTA and CDR2 FQGNSA. The CDR3 totals 15 residues. CDR3 bases: TGTGCCAGCAGCTACACAGGGGGCTCTTACAATGAGCAGTTCTTC. It specifies CASSYTGGSYNEQFF.

The chain carries TRBV7-3 and TRBJ2-5; either TRBD1 or TRBD2 may supply D (6 bases each). The CDR3 has 15 residues. Germline V gene sequence: CDR1 SGHTA, CDR2 FQGTGA. V was clipped by 0 bases and J by 8 bases, with 16 bases between them. The CDR3 protein is CASSLTVGGWETQYF. In DNA, the CDR3 is TGTGCCAGCAGCTTAACGGTGGGGGGCTGGGAAACCCAGTACTTC. Full variable domain (rest looked up from reference TRBV7-3 and TRBJ2-5): GAGVSQTPSNKVTEKGKYVELRCDPISGHTALYWYRQSLGQGPEFLIYFQGTGAADDSGLPNDRFFAVRPEGSVSTLKIQRTERGDSAVYLCASSLTVGGWETQYFGPGTRLLVL.

The gene calls are TRBV5-1 and TRBJ2-5; 11 nucleotides align to TRBD2. Germline CDR1 is SGHRS and CDR2 is YFSETQ. The J segment lost 1 base and the V segment lost 4 bases, leaving 9 bases of the junction unmatched. The CDR3 runs to 17 residues. The CDR3 sequence: CASSPGPSGGFQETQYF. In DNA, the CDR3 is TGCGCCAGCAGCCCGGGGCCTAGCGGGGGGTTCCAAGAGACCCAGTACTTC.

The gene calls are TRBV4-1 and TRBJ1-4, with D possibly matching TRBD1 (5 bases). V dropped 4 bases and J dropped 0 bases, with 15 bases sitting between them. The CDR3 has 17 residues. CDR1 MGHRA and CDR2 YSYEKL come from the germline V gene. CDR3: CASSRLGGPSTNEKLFF. In nucleotides, the CDR3 is TGCGCCAGCAGCCGTCTCGGGGGTCCATCAACTAATGAAAAACTGTTTTTT.

Written as DNA, the CDR3 is TGCGCCAGCAGCCAAGATCCAAGGGCTGAAGATACGCAGTATTTT. Its translation: CASSQDPRAEDTQYF. V and J are TRBV4-3 and TRBJ2-3; no reliable D call. This CDR3 is built from 15 residues. The germline V and J ends were trimmed by 0 bases and 5 bases, with 12 bases remaining between them. Germline-derived CDR1 and CDR2 are LGHNA and YSLEER.

V and J are TRBV28 and TRBJ1-5; D gene uncertain. Germline CDR1 MDHEN, CDR2 SYDVKM. V lost 4 bases and J 10 bases, leaving 11 bases between the germline ends. This CDR3 has 12 amino acids. The CDR3 DNA reads as TGTGCCAGCAGTTCACGTGCTCAACCCCAGCATTTT. Translated: CASSSRAQPQHF.

The chain is built from TRBV5-8 and TRBJ1-4, with 11 bases fitting TRBD1. Looked up from germline, CDR1 is SGHTS and CDR2 is YDEGEE. The CDR3 consists of 15 residues. V lost 4 bases to trimming and J lost 10 bases; unmatched junction nucleotides: 9. The CDR3 DNA reads TGTGCCAGCAGCCTACGGGACAGGGGGACTTTAAAACTGTTTTTT. Translating gives CASSLRDRGTLKLFF.

V is TRBV6-5 and J is TRBJ1-2, with D uncertain. The CDR3 spans 12 residues. V was cut by 6 bases and J by 2 bases, with 7 bases left in between. Germline V gives CDR1 MNHEY, CDR2 SVGAGI. The CDR3 is CASSFNNYGYTF. The CDR3 bases are TGTGCCAGCAGCTTCAACAACTATGGCTACACCTTC.

The DNA for the CDR3 is TGTGCCAGCAGCCCTCGTGGGGCCTTAGAGACCCAGTACTTC. Protein: CASSPRGALETQYF. The chain uses TRBV5-4 and TRBJ2-5, with D tentatively TRBD1 (5 bases). Between the trimmed V and J ends, which lost 4 bases and 4 bases, there was a span of 14 bases. CDR1 is SGHNT, CDR2 YYREEE, per germline (reference sequence). This CDR3 spans 14 amino acids.

The chain employs TRBV2 and TRBJ2-3, with 12 bases that match TRBD2. Germline V gene lookup returns CDR1 SNHLY and CDR2 FYNNEI. J gave up 0 bases and V 7 bases, and 8 bases lay outside the gene matches. The CDR3 is 17 amino acids. Written as DNA, the CDR3 is TGTGCCAGCAAGGGGGCTAGCGGGGGGGTTAGCACAGATACGCAGTATTTT. Protein product: CASKGASGGVSTDTQYF.

The chain uses TRBV5-1 and TRBJ2-7; possibly TRBD2 for D (6 bases). This CDR3 spans 14 amino acids. Germline V gene data show CDR1 as SGHRS and CDR2 as YFSETQ. Trimming took 7 bases from V and 0 from J, leaving 14 bases between them. DNA for the CDR3: TGCGCCAGCGCCGTGGGGGGAAGCTCCTACGAGCAGTACTTC. It specifies CASAVGGSSYEQYF.

This clone appeared once. The V and J genes are TRBV29-1 and TRBJ2-2; D ambiguous. The CDR3 has 11 residues. Germline values: CDR1 SQVTM, CDR2 ANQGSEA. The V end was cut by 3 bases, the J end by 7 bases, with 6 bases between. CDR3 sequence (DNA): TGCAGCGTTGACTCGTTCGGGGAGCTGTTTTTT. Amino acids: CSVDSFGELFF.

The chain recombines TRBV4-2 with TRBJ2-1; TRBD2 matches at 8 bases. The V gene end was trimmed by 6 bases and the J gene end by 1 base; junction bases not matched to a gene: 5. This CDR3 is built from 15 residues. CDR1 and CDR2 from the germline V gene are LGHNA and YNFKEQ. CDR3 bases: TGTGCCAGCAGACTGGGCGGGGGGTCCTACAATGAGCAGTTCTTC. This codes for CASRLGGGSYNEQFF.